The 9 T cell receptor beta chains reported below all come from one sample, sequenced in a study of response to subunit inactivated influenza vaccine. TCRdb ran MiXCR on the RT-PCR reads and lists one entry per CDR3 protein. This sample carries around 580,000 distinct CDR3 sequences, around 15% of them seen once, and the ten largest clones take 11%. The specimen comprised PBMCs from blood, sampled 11 to 12 days after vaccination. All receptors come from a man aged 45-65 years who received an inactivated influenza vaccine.

The CDR3 spells CASSLARGANTEAFF. The CDR3 region has the DNA TGCGCCAGCAGCTTGGCTAGGGGCGCAAACACTGAAGCTTTCTTT. The chain recombines TRBV5-1 with TRBJ1-1; D is possibly TRBD1 (5 bases). The CDR3 loop spans 15 amino acids. Germline-derived CDR1 and CDR2 are SGHRS and YFSETQ. V gave up 0 bases and J gave up 2 bases, with 11 bases separating them.

This clonotype occurred a few times. This rearrangement joins TRBV20-1 to TRBJ2-2, with TRBD2 matching over 7 bases. The CDR3 covers 14 residues. With V trimmed by 6 bases and J by 6 bases, 10 bases remained unmatched. Germline CDR1 reads DFQATT; CDR2 reads SNEGSKA (reference sequence). DNA of the CDR3: TGCAGTGCCGGGGAGGGATTCCCAGCCGGGGAGCTGTTTTTT. It codes for CSAGEGFPAGELFF.

This chain uses TRBV7-3 with TRBJ2-1; D is unclear. The CDR3 contains 19 residues. Germline lookup yields CDR1 SGHTA and CDR2 FQGTGA. V lost 0 bases and J 2 bases, leaving 20 bases between the germline ends. As DNA, the CDR3 is TGTGCCAGCAGCTTAACGCCGCGGTCGATGTCACAGCCCTACAATGAGCAGTTCTTC. As protein: CASSLTPRSMSQPYNEQFF.

This clonotype was observed a handful of times. CDR3 bases: TGTGCCAGCTCACCCCCTGGACTGGAGCAGTACTTC. Translated, it gives CASSPPGLEQYF. The gene calls are TRBV18 and TRBJ2-7; D possibly corresponds to TRBD2 (5 bases). Trimming shortened V by 3 bases and J by 7 bases, and 10 bases separated the two germline ends. Per germline, CDR1 KGHSH and CDR2 LQKENI. The CDR3 extends over 12 amino acids.

This clonotype turned up a few times. V gene TRBV27 combines with J gene TRBJ2-7; 8 nucleotides line up with TRBD2. This CDR3 contains 15 residues. V shed 5 bases and J 3 bases; nucleotides not matched to a gene: 9. Looked up from germline, CDR1 is MNHEY and CDR2 is SMNVEV (reference sequence). The CDR3 spells CASSPSVSGNYEQYF. CDR3 DNA: TGTGCCAGCAGTCCAAGCGTTAGCGGGAACTACGAGCAGTACTTC.

This clonotype was detected a few times. V usage is TRBV3-1 and J usage is TRBJ2-7, with a possible D match to TRBD1 (5 bases). The V end lost 3 bases, the J end lost 3 bases, and 15 bases lay between the germline ends. This CDR3 region has 15 residues. The germline V gene encodes CDR1 LGHDT and CDR2 YNNKEL (reference sequence). The CDR3 nucleotides are TGTGCCAGCAGCCAGGGGCCTGAGGCCTTCTACGAGCAGTACTTC. It translates to CASSQGPEAFYEQYF.

The chain links TRBV5-1 to TRBJ2-2, with 10 bases identical to TRBD1. The CDR3 spans 15 residues. V gave up 3 bases and J gave up 6 bases; unmatched junction bases: 5. Germline V lookup: CDR1 SGHRS, CDR2 YFSETQ. The CDR3 region is CASSYDRGLAGELFF. Here the CDR3 DNA reads TGCGCCAGCAGCTACGACAGGGGGCTTGCCGGGGAGCTGTTTTTT. The full variable domain, in which reference TRBV5-1 and TRBJ2-2 provide the parts outside the CDR3, is KAGVTQTPRYLIKTRGQQVTLSCSPISGHRSVSWYQQTPGQGLQFLFEYFSETQRNKGNFPGRFSGRQFSNSRSEMNVSTLELGDSALYLCASSYDRGLAGELFFGEGSRLTVL.

This clonotype was detected ten times or more. The rearrangement uses TRBV12-3 or TRBV12-4 and TRBJ2-7; D gene ambiguous. V lost 2 bases, J lost 3 bases, and 2 bases lay in between. CDR3 length: 11 residues. For the CDR3, the DNA is TGTGCCAGCAGTTTAATCTACGAGCAGTACTTC. This translates into CASSLIYEQYF.

The chain couples TRBV20-1 to TRBJ1-2; 9 nucleotides align to TRBD1. Germline CDR1 DFQATT, CDR2 SNEGSKA (reference sequence). V lost 3 bases to trimming and J lost 7 bases; unmatched junction nucleotides: 9. The CDR3 is 14 amino acids. The CDR3 is CSASEQGAQTGYTF. CDR3 bases: TGCAGTGCTAGTGAACAGGGGGCGCAGACTGGCTACACCTTC.